A selection of T cell receptor beta chains follows, all from one sample in a study of blood T cells in healthy people across ages. Each CDR3 protein is one row after TCRdb ran MiXCR on the 5' RACE reads. Found here are over 750,000 distinct CDR3 sequences, just under 25% of them singletons; the top ten hold 9.4%. These data were also filed under a second study, of T cells of mothers and their children.

Sequenced material: blood. All receptors come from a boy between 10 and 17 years old in good health. The CDR3 runs from the conserved cysteine through the conserved F or W. A D gene is named only where the DNA matches it firmly. A clone size is listed for some rows: how often the clone was seen (once, few, many), or a class if it is expanded.

.	TRBJ2-7	few	TRBV6-1	CASSEVQGFPPYEQYF	TGTGCCAGCAGTGAAGTGCAGGGTTTCCCGCCCTACGAGCAGTACTTC
.	TRBJ2-7	.	TRBV28	CASCLGGATYEQYF	TGTGCCAGCTGTCTTGGGGGGGCGACGTACGAGCAGTACTTC
TRBD2	TRBJ2-1	.	TRBV7-9	CASSLVAGGLLRSEQFF	TGTGCCAGCAGCTTAGTAGCGGGGGGGCTTCTACGCAGTGAGCAGTTCTTC
TRBD2	TRBJ2-5	.	TRBV6-1	CASSGTSQRSQETQYF	TGTGCCAGCAGTGGGACTAGCCAACGGAGCCAAGAGACCCAGTACTTC
.	TRBJ1-4	.	TRBV19	CASHTVATNEKLFF	TGTGCCAGCCATACAGTTGCAACTAATGAAAAACTGTTTTTT
.	TRBJ1-5	few	TRBV6-5	CASSSLEGSNQPQHF	TGTGCCAGCAGTTCGCTTGAGGGTAGCAATCAGCCCCAGCATTTT
.	TRBJ1-4	few	TRBV5-1	CASSFGPQGRKGEKLFF	TGCGCCAGCAGCTTTGGCCCTCAGGGGCGGAAGGGGGAAAAACTGTTTTTT
.	TRBJ1-2	few	TRBV5-1	CASSLAGHFGGDNGYTF	TGCGCCAGCAGCTTGGCCGGTCATTTCGGGGGCGATAATGGCTACACCTTC
TRBD1	TRBJ2-7	.	TRBV2	CASNRRQGDYEQYF	TGTGCCAGCAATCGCCGACAGGGGGACTACGAGCAGTACTTC
TRBD1	TRBJ2-5	few	TRBV7-2	CASSTGQGLLETQYF	TGTGCCAGCAGCACCGGACAGGGATTATTAGAGACCCAGTACTTC
.	TRBJ2-1	few	TRBV20-1	CSATNAGTSYNEQFF	TGCAGTGCAACCAATGCGGGGACCTCCTACAATGAGCAGTTCTTC
.	TRBJ2-2	few	TRBV7-3	CASSSDGPGELFF	TGTGCCAGCAGCTCCGATGGACCCGGGGAGCTGTTTTTT
.	TRBJ1-4	few	TRBV7-7	CASSAGPRGEKLFF	TGTGCTAGCAGCGCGGGGCCGAGGGGGGAAAAACTGTTTTTT
.	TRBJ2-5	.	TRBV12-3/TRBV12-4	CASRPAGQLQETQYF	TGTGCCAGCAGGCCGGCCGGACAGCTTCAAGAGACCCAGTACTTC
TRBD2	TRBJ2-7	.	TRBV7-2	CASSLGTSGNFYEQYF	TGTGCCAGCAGCTTAGGGACTAGCGGGAATTTCTACGAGCAGTACTTC
.	TRBJ2-3	few	TRBV21-1	CASSKGEDTQYF	TGTGCCAGCAGCAAAGGAGAAGATACGCAGTATTTT
TRBD1	TRBJ2-7	few	TRBV3-1	CASSLDRGFDEQYF	TGTGCCAGCAGCCTCGACAGGGGGTTCGACGAGCAGTACTTC
.	TRBJ2-3	once	TRBV6-1	CASSGMGGNTDTQYF	TGTGCCAGCAGTGGGATGGGGGGTAACACAGATACGCAGTATTTT
TRBD1	TRBJ2-5	.	TRBV7-7	CASSPGDRGQETQYF	TGTGCTAGCAGCCCCGGGGACAGGGGGCAAGAGACCCAGTACTTC
TRBD1	TRBJ2-7	few	TRBV5-1	CASSFLGQGPHSYEQYF	TGCGCCAGCAGCTTCTTAGGACAGGGGCCCCACTCCTACGAGCAGTACTTC
.	TRBJ2-1	.	TRBV14	CASSQGFAEQFF	TGTGCCAGCAGCCAAGGGTTCGCTGAGCAGTTCTTC
.	TRBJ2-5	few	TRBV4-1	CASSLPGEQETQYF	TGCGCCAGCAGCCTTCCAGGGGAACAAGAGACCCAGTACTTC
TRBD2	TRBJ2-5	.	TRBV6-1	CASRRGEVGTQYF	TGTGCCAGCAGGCGGGGGGAAGTGGGGACCCAGTACTTC
.	TRBJ2-5	few	TRBV12-3/TRBV12-4	CASSRDGIVQETQYF	TGTGCCAGCAGTCGTGACGGGATCGTCCAAGAGACCCAGTACTTC
.	TRBJ2-7	few	TRBV19	CASSNSFGGNYEQYF	TGTGCCAGTAGTAATTCGTTCGGGGGCAACTACGAGCAGTACTTC
.	TRBJ2-1	.	TRBV12-3/TRBV12-4	CASSPTGSLGPYNEQFF	TGTGCCAGCAGCCCAACTGGCTCACTGGGACCCTACAATGAGCAGTTCTTC
.	TRBJ2-3	few	TRBV29-1	CSVGSLLADTQYF	TGCAGCGTTGGTAGCTTACTAGCAGATACGCAGTATTTT
TRBD2	TRBJ2-1	.	TRBV3-1	CASSQESLAGSYNEQFF	TGTGCCAGCAGCCAAGAGTCCCTAGCGGGGAGTTACAATGAGCAGTTCTTC
TRBD1	TRBJ2-5	.	TRBV5-1	CASTQNAGTGSQETQHF	TGCGCCAGCACACAAAACGCCGGGACAGGGAGCCAAGAGACCCAGCACTTC